This TCR beta chain was observed in a study of shared clonotypes between healthy human individuals. Study-wide background: Every donor yielded three CD4 naive, three CD4 memory, two CD8 naive and one CD8 memory plate. Study conclusions and caveats: Memory subsets had estimated richness that was generally smaller than that of naive subsets.

The CDR3 has 13 amino acids. Trimming removed 4 bases at V and 6 bases at J, with 14 bases between. Germline V lookup: CDR1 SQVTM, CDR2 ANQGSEA. As for this clone: The antigen remains undetermined.

Profiling relied on immunoSEQ multiplex PCR, and the TCRdb table lists in-frame clones only, not all of them. The sample records 730,000 or so clones, about 78% being singletons. Input material: memory CD4+ T cells sorted from blood. The subset denotes: CD45RA-negative fraction. The gene calls are TRBV29-1 and TRBJ2-3, with D possibly TRBD2 on 5 matching bases. The receptor was derived from a woman aged 25 to 39 in good health. The CDR3 DNA sequence: TGCAGCGTTGGGGCTAGCTCCTCTGATACGCAGTATTTT. It yields the protein CSVGASSSDTQYF.